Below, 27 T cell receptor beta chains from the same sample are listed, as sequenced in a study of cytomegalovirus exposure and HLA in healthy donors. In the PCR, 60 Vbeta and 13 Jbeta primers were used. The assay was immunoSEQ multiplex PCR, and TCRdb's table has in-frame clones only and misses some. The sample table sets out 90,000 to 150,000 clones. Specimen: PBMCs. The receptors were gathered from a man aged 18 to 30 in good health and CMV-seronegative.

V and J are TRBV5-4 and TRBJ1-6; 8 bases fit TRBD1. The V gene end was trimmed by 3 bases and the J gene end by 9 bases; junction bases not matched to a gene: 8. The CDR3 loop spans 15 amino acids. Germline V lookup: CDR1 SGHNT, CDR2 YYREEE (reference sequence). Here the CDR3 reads CASSSAPGGGSPLHF. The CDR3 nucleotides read TGTGCCAGCAGCTCCGCCCCAGGGGGCGGTTCACCCCTCCACTTT.

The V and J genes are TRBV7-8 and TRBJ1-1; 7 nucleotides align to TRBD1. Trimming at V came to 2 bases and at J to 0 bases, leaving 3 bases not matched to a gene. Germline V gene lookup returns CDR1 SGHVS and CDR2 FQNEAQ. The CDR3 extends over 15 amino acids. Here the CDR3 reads CASSLLTGLNTEAFF. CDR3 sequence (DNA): TGTGCCAGCAGCTTACTGACAGGGTTGAACACTGAAGCTTTCTTT.

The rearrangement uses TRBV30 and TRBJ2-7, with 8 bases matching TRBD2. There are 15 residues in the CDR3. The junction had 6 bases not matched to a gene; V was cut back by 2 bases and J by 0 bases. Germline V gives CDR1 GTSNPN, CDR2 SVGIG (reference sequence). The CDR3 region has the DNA TGTGCCTGGAGTTTTAGCGGGGTGAGCTCCTACGAGCAGTACTTC. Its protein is CAWSFSGVSSYEQYF. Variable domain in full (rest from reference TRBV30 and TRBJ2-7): SQTIHQWPATLVQPVGSPLSLECTVEGTSNPNLYWYRQAAGRGLQLLFYSVGIGQISSEVPQNLSASRPQDRQFILSSKKLLLSDSGFYLCAWSFSGVSSYEQYFGPGTRLTVT.

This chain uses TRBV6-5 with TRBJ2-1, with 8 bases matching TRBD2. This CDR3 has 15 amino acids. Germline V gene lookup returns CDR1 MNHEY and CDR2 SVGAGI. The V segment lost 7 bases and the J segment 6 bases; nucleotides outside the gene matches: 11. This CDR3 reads CASTDGGVNVNEQFF. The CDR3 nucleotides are TGTGCCAGCACTGACGGGGGGGTGAATGTCAATGAGCAGTTCTTC.

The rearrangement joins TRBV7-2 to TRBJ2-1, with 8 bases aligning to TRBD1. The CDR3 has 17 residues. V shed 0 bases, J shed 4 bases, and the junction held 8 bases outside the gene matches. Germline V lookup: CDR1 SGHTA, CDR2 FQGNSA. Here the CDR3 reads CASSLAPPDRDYNEQFF. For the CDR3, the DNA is TGTGCCAGCAGCTTAGCGCCTCCGGACAGGGATTACAATGAGCAGTTCTTC.

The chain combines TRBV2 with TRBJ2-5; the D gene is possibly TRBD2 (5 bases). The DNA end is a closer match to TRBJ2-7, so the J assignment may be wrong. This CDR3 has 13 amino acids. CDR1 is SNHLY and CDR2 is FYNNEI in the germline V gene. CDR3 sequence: CASNGIGSYEQYF. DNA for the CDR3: TGTGCCAGCAACGGGATAGGGAGTTACGAGCAGTACTTC.

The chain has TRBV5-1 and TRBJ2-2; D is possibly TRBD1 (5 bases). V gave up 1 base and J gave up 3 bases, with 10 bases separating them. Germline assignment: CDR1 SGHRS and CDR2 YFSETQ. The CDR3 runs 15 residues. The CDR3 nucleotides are TGCGCCAGCAGCTTGCGGCAGGGCGACACCGGGGAGCTGTTTTTT. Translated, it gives CASSLRQGDTGELFF.

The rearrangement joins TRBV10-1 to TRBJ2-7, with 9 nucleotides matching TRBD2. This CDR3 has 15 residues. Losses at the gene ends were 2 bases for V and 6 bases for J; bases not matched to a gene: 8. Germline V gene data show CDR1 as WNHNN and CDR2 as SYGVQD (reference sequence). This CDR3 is CASSEGGASGAEQYF. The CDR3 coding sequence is TGCGCCAGCAGTGAGGGGGGGGCTAGCGGGGCCGAGCAGTACTTC.

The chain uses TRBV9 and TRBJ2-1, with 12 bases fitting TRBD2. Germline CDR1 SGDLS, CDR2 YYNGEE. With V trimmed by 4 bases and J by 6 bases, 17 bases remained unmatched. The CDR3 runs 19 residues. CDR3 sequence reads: CASSLHGETSGSRFNEQFF. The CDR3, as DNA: TGTGCCAGCAGCCTACATGGGGAGACTAGCGGGAGTAGGTTCAATGAGCAGTTCTTC.

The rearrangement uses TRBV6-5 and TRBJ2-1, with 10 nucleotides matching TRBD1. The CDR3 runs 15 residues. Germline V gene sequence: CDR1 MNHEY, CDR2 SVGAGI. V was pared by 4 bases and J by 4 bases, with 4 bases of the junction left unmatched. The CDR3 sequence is CASSSGQGFYNEQFF. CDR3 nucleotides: TGTGCCAGCAGTTCGGGACAGGGGTTTTACAATGAGCAGTTCTTC.

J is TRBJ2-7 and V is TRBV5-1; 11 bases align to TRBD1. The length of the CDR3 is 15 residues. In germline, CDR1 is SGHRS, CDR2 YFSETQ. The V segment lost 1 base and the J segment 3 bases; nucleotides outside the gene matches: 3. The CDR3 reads CASSLIGTGGYEQYF. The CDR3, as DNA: TGCGCCAGCAGCTTGATAGGGACAGGGGGCTACGAGCAGTACTTC.

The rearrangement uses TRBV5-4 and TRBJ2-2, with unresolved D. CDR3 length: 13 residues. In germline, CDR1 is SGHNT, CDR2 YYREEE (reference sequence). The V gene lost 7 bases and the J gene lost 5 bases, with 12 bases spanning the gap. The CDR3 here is CASFEELTGELFF. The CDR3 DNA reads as TGTGCCAGCTTTGAGGAATTGACCGGGGAGCTGTTTTTT.

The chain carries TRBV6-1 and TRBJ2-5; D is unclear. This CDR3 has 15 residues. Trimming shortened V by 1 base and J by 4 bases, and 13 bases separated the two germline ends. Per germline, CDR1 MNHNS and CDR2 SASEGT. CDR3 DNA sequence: TGTGCCAGCAGTGAAGGTCGGGTTGCGCGAGAGACCCAGTACTTC. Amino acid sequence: CASSEGRVARETQYF.

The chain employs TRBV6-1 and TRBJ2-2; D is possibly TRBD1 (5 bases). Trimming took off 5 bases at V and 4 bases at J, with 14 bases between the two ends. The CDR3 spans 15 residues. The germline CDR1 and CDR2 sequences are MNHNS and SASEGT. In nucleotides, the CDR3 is TGTGCCAGCAGTCCACGATGGGGCTTCACCGGGGAGCTGTTTTTT. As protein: CASSPRWGFTGELFF.

CDR3 DNA sequence: TGTGCCAGCAGCCCTTACAATCAGCCCCAGCATTTT. As protein: CASSPYNQPQHF. V and J are TRBV7-9 and TRBJ1-5; no clear D gene. Per the germline V gene, CDR1 is SEHNR and CDR2 is FQNEAQ (reference sequence). The V gene lost 5 bases and the J gene lost 3 bases, with 5 bases spanning the gap. CDR3 length: 12 amino acids.

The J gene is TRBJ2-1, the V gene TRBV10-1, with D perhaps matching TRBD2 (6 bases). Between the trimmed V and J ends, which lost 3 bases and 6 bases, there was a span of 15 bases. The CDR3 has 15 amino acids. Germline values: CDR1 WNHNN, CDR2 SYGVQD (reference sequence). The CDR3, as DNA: TGCGCCAGCAGTGATTACGGGGGTCCGTCCAATGAGCAGTTCTTC. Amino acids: CASSDYGGPSNEQFF.

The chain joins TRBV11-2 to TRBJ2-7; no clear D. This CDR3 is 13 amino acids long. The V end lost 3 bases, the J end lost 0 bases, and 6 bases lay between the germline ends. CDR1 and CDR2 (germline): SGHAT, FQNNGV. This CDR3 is CASSLRASYEQYF. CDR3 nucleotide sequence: TGTGCCAGCAGCTTGAGAGCCTCCTACGAGCAGTACTTC.

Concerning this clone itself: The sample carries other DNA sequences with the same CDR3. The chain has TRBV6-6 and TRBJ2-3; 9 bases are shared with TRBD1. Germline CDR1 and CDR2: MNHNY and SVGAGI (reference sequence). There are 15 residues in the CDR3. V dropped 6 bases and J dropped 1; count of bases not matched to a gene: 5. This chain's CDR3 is CASRTRDRGTDTQYF. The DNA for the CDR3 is TGTGCCAGCAGAACCCGGGACAGGGGCACAGATACGCAGTATTTT.

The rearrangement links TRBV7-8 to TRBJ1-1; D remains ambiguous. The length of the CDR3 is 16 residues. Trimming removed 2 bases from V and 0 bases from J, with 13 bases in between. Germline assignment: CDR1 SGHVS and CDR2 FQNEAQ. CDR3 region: CASSLMADIMNTEAFF. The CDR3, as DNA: TGTGCCAGCAGCTTAATGGCAGACATTATGAACACTGAAGCTTTCTTT.

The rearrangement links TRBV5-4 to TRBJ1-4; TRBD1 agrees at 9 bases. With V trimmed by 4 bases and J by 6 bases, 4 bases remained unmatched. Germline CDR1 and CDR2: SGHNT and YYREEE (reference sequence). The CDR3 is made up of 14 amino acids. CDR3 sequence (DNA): TGTGCCAGCAGCCCGGGACAGGGAGATGAAAAACTGTTTTTT. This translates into CASSPGQGDEKLFF.

CDR3 sequence (DNA): TGCGCCAGCAGCTTACGGGGGACAGGGGCGAACACTGAAGCTTTCTTT. This gives the protein CASSLRGTGANTEAFF. The V gene is TRBV5-1, the J gene TRBJ1-1; 10 nucleotides align to TRBD1. The germline V gene encodes CDR1 SGHRS and CDR2 YFSETQ. The CDR3 runs to 16 residues. V was pared by 2 bases and J by 1 base, with 5 bases of the junction left unmatched. Drawing the rest from reference TRBV5-1 and TRBJ1-1, the complete variable domain is KAGVTQTPRYLIKTRGQQVTLSCSPISGHRSVSWYQQTPGQGLQFLFEYFSETQRNKGNFPGRFSGRQFSNSRSEMNVSTLELGDSALYLCASSLRGTGANTEAFFGQGTRLTVV.

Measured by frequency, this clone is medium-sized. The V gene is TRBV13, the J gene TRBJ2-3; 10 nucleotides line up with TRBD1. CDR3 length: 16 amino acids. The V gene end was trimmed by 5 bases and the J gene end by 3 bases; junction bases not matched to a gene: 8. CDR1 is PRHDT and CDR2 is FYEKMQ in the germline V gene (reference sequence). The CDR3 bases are TGTGCCAGCAGCGTACCGACAGGGGGCGCGACAGATACGCAGTATTTT. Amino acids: CASSVPTGGATDTQYF.

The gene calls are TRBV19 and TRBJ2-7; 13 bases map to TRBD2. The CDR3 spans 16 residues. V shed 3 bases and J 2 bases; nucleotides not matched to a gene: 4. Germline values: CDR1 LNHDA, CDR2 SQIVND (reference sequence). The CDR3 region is CASSIFGTSGTYEQYF. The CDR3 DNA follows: TGTGCCAGTAGTATTTTTGGGACTAGCGGGACCTACGAGCAGTACTTC.

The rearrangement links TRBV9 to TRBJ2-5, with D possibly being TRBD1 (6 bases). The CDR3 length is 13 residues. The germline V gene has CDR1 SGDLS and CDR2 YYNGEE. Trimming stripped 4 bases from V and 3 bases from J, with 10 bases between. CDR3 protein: CASSRAGEETQYF. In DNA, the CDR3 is TGTGCCAGCAGCCGGGCAGGGGAAGAGACCCAGTACTTC.

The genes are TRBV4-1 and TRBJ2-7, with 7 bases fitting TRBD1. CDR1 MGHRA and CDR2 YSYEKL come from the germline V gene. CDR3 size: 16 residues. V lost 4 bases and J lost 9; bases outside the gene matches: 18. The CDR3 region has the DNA TGCGCCAGCAGCCTTACCCCTGGGACAGTTTCTACTCGGCAGTACTTC. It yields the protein CASSLTPGTVSTRQYF.

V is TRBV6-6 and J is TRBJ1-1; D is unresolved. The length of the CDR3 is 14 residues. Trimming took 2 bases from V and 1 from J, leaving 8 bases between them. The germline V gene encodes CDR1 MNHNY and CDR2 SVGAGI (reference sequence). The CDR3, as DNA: TGTGCCAGCAGTTACGTTCCGGGGAACACTGAAGCTTTCTTT. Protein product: CASSYVPGNTEAFF.

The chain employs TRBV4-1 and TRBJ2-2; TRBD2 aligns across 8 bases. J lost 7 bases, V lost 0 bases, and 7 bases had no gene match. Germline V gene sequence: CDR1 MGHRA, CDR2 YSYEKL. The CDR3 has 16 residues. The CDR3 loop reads CASSQETGGPNGELFF. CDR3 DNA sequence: TGCGCCAGCAGCCAAGAGACGGGGGGGCCTAACGGGGAGCTGTTTTTT.